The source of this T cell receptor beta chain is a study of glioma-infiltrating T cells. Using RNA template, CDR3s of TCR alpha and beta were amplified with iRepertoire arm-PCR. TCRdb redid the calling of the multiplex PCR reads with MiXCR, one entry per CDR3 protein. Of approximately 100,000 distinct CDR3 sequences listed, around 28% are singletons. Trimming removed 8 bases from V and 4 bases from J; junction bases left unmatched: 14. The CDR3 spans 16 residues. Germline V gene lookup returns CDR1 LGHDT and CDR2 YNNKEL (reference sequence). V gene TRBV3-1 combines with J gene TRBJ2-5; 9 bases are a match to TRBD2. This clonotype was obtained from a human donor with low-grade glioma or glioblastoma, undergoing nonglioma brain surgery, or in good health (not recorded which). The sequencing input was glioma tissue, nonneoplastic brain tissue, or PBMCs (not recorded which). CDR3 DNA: TGTGCCAGCGGAGAAAAGACTAGCGGCTATGGAGAGACCCAGTACTTC. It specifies CASGEKTSGYGETQYF.